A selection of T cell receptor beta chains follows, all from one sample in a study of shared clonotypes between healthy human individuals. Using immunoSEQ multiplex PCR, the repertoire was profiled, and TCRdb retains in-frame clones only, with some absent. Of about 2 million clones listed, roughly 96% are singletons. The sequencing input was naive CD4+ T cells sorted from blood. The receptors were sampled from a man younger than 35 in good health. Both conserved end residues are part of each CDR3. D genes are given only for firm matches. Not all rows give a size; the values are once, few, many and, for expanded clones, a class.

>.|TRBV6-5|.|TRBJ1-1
TGTGCCAGCAGATATTCCGGGCGACTCCCTGAAGCTTTCTTT
CASRYSGRLPEAFF
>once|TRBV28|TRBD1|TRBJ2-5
TGTGCCAGCAGTTTAGCGGGACAGGGGGAAGAGACCCAGTACTTC
CASSLAGQGEETQYF
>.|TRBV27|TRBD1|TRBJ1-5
TGTGCCAACGGACAGGGGGCACAATATAGCAATCAGCCCCAGCATTTT
CANGQGAQYSNQPQHF
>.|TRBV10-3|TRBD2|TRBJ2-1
TGTGCCATCAGTGAGCGCGGTAGCGGGAAGTCCTACAATGAGCAGTTCTTC
CAISERGSGKSYNEQFF
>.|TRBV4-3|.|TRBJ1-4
TGCGCCAGCAGCCAAGAATGGGGGGGTAATGAAAAACTGTTTTTT
CASSQEWGGNEKLFF
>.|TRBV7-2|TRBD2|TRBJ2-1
TGTGCCAGCAGCCCCGGACTAGCGGGAGTGATGCAGTTCTTC
CASSPGLAGVMQFF
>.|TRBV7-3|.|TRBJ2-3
TGTGCCAGCAGCTTAACGTCAGGAGGTGGCACAGATACGCAGTATTTT
CASSLTSGGGTDTQYF
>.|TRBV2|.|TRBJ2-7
TGTGCCAGCAGTGGGGACCTCGCCTACGAGCAGTACTTC
CASSGDLAYEQYF
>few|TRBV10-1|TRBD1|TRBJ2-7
TGCGCCAGCAGCGGAGACAGGGTCGGCGAGCAGTACTTC
CASSGDRVGEQYF
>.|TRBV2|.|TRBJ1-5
TGTGCCAGCAGTGAACGGGGTCCCAACAATCAGCCCCAGCATTTT
CASSERGPNNQPQHF
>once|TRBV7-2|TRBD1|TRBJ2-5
TGTGCCAGCAGCATCCTCGGGACAGGGGCGGGGGAGACCCAGTACTTC
CASSILGTGAGETQYF
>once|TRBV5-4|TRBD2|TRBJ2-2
TGTGCCAGCAGCGTAGGACTAGCGGGAGTCCCCGGGGAGCTGTTTTTT
CASSVGLAGVPGELFF
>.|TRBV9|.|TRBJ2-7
TGTGCCAGCAGCGTAGGGCCAGACACATCCTACGAGCAGTACTTC
CASSVGPDTSYEQYF
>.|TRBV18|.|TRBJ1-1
TGTGCCAGCTCACCGGAAGAGGGGGGCAGGGGCACTGAAGCTTTCTTT
CASSPEEGGRGTEAFF
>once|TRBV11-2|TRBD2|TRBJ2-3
TGTGCCAGCAGCTCGAGACTAGCGGGCACAGATACGCAGTATTTT
CASSSRLAGTDTQYF
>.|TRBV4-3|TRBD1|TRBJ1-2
TGCGCCAGCAGCCAAGAACAGGGGGGAGGCCATGGCTACACCTTC
CASSQEQGGGHGYTF
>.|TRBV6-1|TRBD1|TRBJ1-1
TGTGCCAGCAGTGAGTCCAGGGGGCTTTTCTTT
CASSESRGLFF
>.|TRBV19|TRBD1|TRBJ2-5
TGTGCCAGTAGTATATGGACAGGGTCTGCTGAGACCCAGTACTTC
CASSIWTGSAETQYF
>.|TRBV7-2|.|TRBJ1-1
TGTGCCACCGCGCAGGAAGGCACTGAAGCTTTCTTT
CATAQEGTEAFF
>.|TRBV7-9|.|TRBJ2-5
TGTGCCAGCAGCCCCTCGGGTGCCCAAGAGACCCAGTACTTC
CASSPSGAQETQYF
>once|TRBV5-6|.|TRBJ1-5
TGTGCCAGCAGCTTGCGACCGAGGGACCAGCCCCAGCATTTT
CASSLRPRDQPQHF
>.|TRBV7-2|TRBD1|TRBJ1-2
TGTGCCAGCACCAAGGACAGGATCTATGGCTACACCTTC
CASTKDRIYGYTF
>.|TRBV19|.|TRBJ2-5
TGTGCCAGTAGTATAGTAGGGGGTCAAGAGACCCAGTACTTC
CASSIVGGQETQYF
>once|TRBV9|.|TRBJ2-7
TGTGCCAGCAGCTCGTCCCCTGGGGTGGTCTACGAGCAGTACTTC
CASSSSPGVVYEQYF